A single sample gave rise to the 12 T cell receptor beta chains below, sequenced in a study of T-cell reconstitution after alpha-beta-depleted transplantation in children. During its preparation, the TCRbeta library received unique molecular identifiers. Using its own MiXCR run on the PCR reads, TCRdb lists one record per CDR3 protein. Counted here are about 610,000 distinct CDR3 sequences, roughly 30% occurring once; the ten biggest clones make up under 45%. The sample consisted of PBMCs, taken before TCRalphabeta/CD19-depleted stem cell transplant. The receptor source for this set is a boy under two years old with Wiskott-Aldrich syndrome, due to receive a stem cell transplant.

V gene TRBV10-3 combines with J gene TRBJ2-4; D unresolved. CDR3 length: 15 residues. Per germline, CDR1 ENHRY and CDR2 SYGVKD. Trimming took off 3 bases at V and 0 bases at J, with 9 bases between the two ends. This CDR3 is CAISDPALAKNIQYF. CDR3 nucleotide sequence: TGTGCCATCAGTGATCCGGCTTTAGCCAAAAACATTCAGTACTTC.

This clonotype has only a few counts. The J gene is TRBJ2-2, the V gene TRBV4-2; D is undetermined. Germline V gives CDR1 LGHNA, CDR2 YNFKEQ. The V gene lost 6 bases and the J gene lost 6 bases, with 8 bases spanning the gap. CDR3 size: 12 residues. The DNA of the CDR3 is TGTGCCAGCAGACCGGTGGCCGGGGAGCTGTTTTTT. Amino acids: CASRPVAGELFF.

The chain combines TRBV20-1 with TRBJ2-3; D is unresolved. Trimming took 5 bases from V and 0 from J, leaving 9 bases between them. Germline CDR1 reads DFQATT; CDR2 reads SNEGSKA (reference sequence). The CDR3 loop spans 13 amino acids. CDR3 coding DNA: TGCAGTGCTCTCCCTGGTAGCACAGATACGCAGTATTTT. Translating gives CSALPGSTDTQYF.

The chain employs TRBV11-1 and TRBJ2-3; TRBD2 matches at 10 bases. The V and J ends lost 2 bases and 5 bases, in that order; junction bases with no gene match: 13. The CDR3 contains 18 residues. In germline, CDR1 is SGHAT, CDR2 FQDESV (reference sequence). CDR3 amino acids: CASSLLSRASGSEDTQYF. CDR3 nucleotide sequence: TGTGCCAGCAGCTTATTATCTCGGGCTAGCGGGAGTGAAGATACGCAGTATTTT.

V gene TRBV12-3 or TRBV12-4 combines with J gene TRBJ2-3, with a possible D match to TRBD1 (6 bases). The V gene lost 5 bases and the J gene lost 6 bases, with 9 bases spanning the gap. CDR3 size: 12 residues. The CDR3 DNA reads as TGTGCCAGCAGTCCAGGGGTGGATACGCAGTATTTT. This encodes CASSPGVDTQYF.

The rearrangement joins TRBV5-1 to TRBJ2-3; 13 nucleotides agree with TRBD2. The V and J ends lost 7 bases and 5 bases, in that order; junction bases with no gene match: 7. The CDR3 sequence is 15 residues long. Germline V gene data show CDR1 as SGHRS and CDR2 as YFSETQ. The CDR3 sequence: CASGGLAGVVDTQYF. The CDR3 DNA reads TGCGCCAGCGGCGGACTAGCGGGAGTGGTAGATACGCAGTATTTT.

This clonotype appeared once. The CDR3 spells CASSSLGLGYEQFF. Written as DNA, the CDR3 is TGTGCCAGCAGTTCGTTAGGTTTAGGCTATGAGCAGTTCTTC. This sequence joins TRBV2 and TRBJ2-1; no firm D call. The ends were cut back, 5 bases at V and 8 bases at J, with 16 bases in the middle. CDR3 length equals 14 residues. Germline-derived CDR1 and CDR2 are SNHLY and FYNNEI.

The rearrangement uses TRBV10-3 and TRBJ2-1; weak D call: TRBD2 (5 bases). This CDR3 spans 12 amino acids. Germline values: CDR1 ENHRY, CDR2 SYGVKD. V dropped 6 bases and J dropped 2 bases, with 5 bases sitting between them. DNA for the CDR3: TGTGCCATCAGCGGGACCTACAATGAGCAGTTCTTC. Translating it yields CAISGTYNEQFF.

J is TRBJ1-5 and V is TRBV2; D is unresolved. The CDR3 has 15 amino acids. Trimming took 4 bases from V and 0 from J, leaving 10 bases between them. The germline V gene encodes CDR1 SNHLY and CDR2 FYNNEI. The CDR3 here is CASSGTAYSNQPQHF. The DNA for the CDR3 is TGTGCCAGCAGTGGAACGGCTTATAGCAATCAGCCCCAGCATTTT.

V gene TRBV5-1 combines with J gene TRBJ2-5, with 11 bases matching TRBD2. Trimming took 2 bases from V and 3 from J; bases not matched to a gene: 3. Per germline, CDR1 SGHRS and CDR2 YFSETQ. The CDR3 totals 15 residues. The CDR3 bases are TGCGCCAGCAGCTTAACGACTAGCGGGAAAGAGACCCAGTACTTC. Translating gives CASSLTTSGKETQYF.

In this sample, this clonotype turned up a few times. The chain recombines TRBV20-1 with TRBJ2-3; 9 bases agree with TRBD2. CDR3 length: 15 amino acids. Germline V lookup: CDR1 DFQATT, CDR2 SNEGSKA (reference sequence). V shed 1 base, J shed 6 bases, and the junction held 8 bases outside the gene matches. The CDR3: CSARASSGIGDTQYF. The CDR3 coding sequence is TGCAGTGCTAGAGCCTCTAGCGGGATAGGGGATACGCAGTATTTT.

This clonotype was observed a few times. The V call is TRBV27, the J call TRBJ2-1; D tentatively reads TRBD1 or TRBD2 (5 bases each). The CDR3 totals 15 residues. V was trimmed by 3 bases and J by 4 bases, leaving 13 bases between them. Germline CDR1 reads MNHEY; CDR2 reads SMNVEV (reference sequence). This chain's CDR3 is CASSFLGRTYNEQFF. The CDR3 DNA sequence: TGTGCCAGCAGTTTTTTGGGACGGACTTACAATGAGCAGTTCTTC.